This T cell receptor (beta chain) appears in the sequencing data of a study of blood T cell repertoires in COVID-19 (dated by TCRdb to the early 2020s). With respect to the entire study: The collaborator samples originated in the United States, Italy and Spain and spanned the acute and convalescent phases of COVID-19. The material from the prospective study consisted of cDNA or gDNA derived from T cells, B-cell-depleted T cells, or PBMCs. Deeply sampled blood TCRbeta repertoires from subjects exposed to, actively infected with, or recovered from COVID-19 were included in the dataset. Where available, HLA class I and class II types were obtained from metadata supplied by the sample provider rather than from assay-based typing. A freely available public database, intended as a resource for researchers studying the immune response to SARS-CoV-2, is where the repertoires were released. The samples were drawn from two sources: the first 160 participants of the ongoing ImmuneRACE study, and 1,200 or so subjects contributed by 6 global collaborators. A de-identified subject ID, COVID-19 status, age in years and sex were almost always included in the sample metadata.

Beyond this particular receptor, the publication reports: How much clinical and demographic metadata was included differed by source and by participant, and the metadata was provided uncurated.

Participants in the prospective study were enrolled through a virtual design, were aged roughly 18 to 90 years, and lived in 24 United States geographic areas. In the prospective study, cohorts were assigned on the basis of participant-reported clinical history obtained from a screening survey and a study questionnaire. Recovered participants in ImmuneRACE Cohort 3 were defined as having two consecutive negative NP/OP PCR tests, clearance from a healthcare professional, or resolution of symptoms. Each participant in the prospective study had whole blood, serum and a nasopharyngeal or oropharyngeal swab collected by mobile phlebotomists. Over a roughly two-month period, participants in the prospective study had the option of providing additional blood draws and questionnaires. Prospective study blood samples were shipped either frozen or at room temperature before DNA extraction. TCRbeta CDR3 regions were amplified from genomic DNA using the immunoSEQ Assay, a bias-controlled multiplex PCR. The authors' pipeline ran thus. The number of nucleated cells in each sample was estimated by amplification of reference gene primers within the assay. To quantify the absolute abundance of each unique TCRbeta CDR3 rearrangement, sequence reads were collapsed and filtered. For each sample, productive Simpson clonality was calculated as the square root of Simpson's diversity index over productive rearrangements. Held by TCRdb, this immuneACCESS table contains in-frame sequences only and omits some clones. Under half of the omission traces to an unresolved V gene where checked; the cause of the rest is unknown. D and trimming were read from the DNA, whereas the V and J calls and clone size are those reported in that table. The table for this sample lists 360,000 or so clones; around four fifths of them were counted only once. The ten largest clones add up to approximately 5% of the sample.

Turning to this clone: This clone's antigen is unknown. No base quality information exists; no much larger clone differs at one position.

Ends trimmed: V by 2 bases, J by 5 bases; bases unmatched to a gene: 18. Spanning cysteine to phenylalanine, the CDR3 consists of 19 amino acids. Only the CDR3 DNA is retained, 57 bases long and in frame from the first base. CDR1 and CDR2, looked up from the germline V gene (reference sequence), are GTSNPN and SVGIG. The rearrangement joined TRBV30 to TRBJ2-5, and 12 junction bases match TRBD2. The sequenced sample was PBMCs or T cells enriched from blood (not recorded which). This TCR was recovered from a woman aged 45-59 years who had recovered from COVID-19. The base sequence is TGTGCCTGGAGTTCGGGAATGGCTAGCGGGAGGGCTCAGCGGGAGACCCAGTACTTC. Translated, this gives CAWSSGMASGRAQRETQYF.